The 19 T cell receptor beta chains presented below share a single source sample, sequenced in a study of T cell clonality in common variable immunodeficiency. Study-wide results and limits: Common variable immunodeficiency TCR beta sequences reportedly had fewer deletions and N-nucleotide insertions.

Their target antigens are unknown. Here immunoSEQ multiplex PCR was the method, and the copy in TCRdb shows in-frame clones only, minus some. Altogether some 25,000 clones were found in the sample, and no singletons occur. What was sequenced was peripheral blood mononuclear cells. The receptors originated from a human donor with common variable immunodeficiency.

This clone was seen only a few times. The CDR3 goes on 3 residues after the read ends, and that part is filled in from the germline J gene. The V call is TRBV2, the J call TRBJ2-2, with TRBD2 matching 7 bases. Unmatched junction bases numbered 5, after V lost 4 bases and J lost 3 bases. The CDR3 sequence is 15 residues long. Germline CDR1 and CDR2: SNHLY and FYNNEI. The CDR3 is CASSGASGYTGELFF. The sequenced part of the CDR3 DNA is TGTGCCAGCAGTGGGGCTAGCGGCTACACCGGGGAG.

This clone was seen at least ten times. Read data end 3 residues before the CDR3 end; the end is taken from the germline J gene. The chain recombines TRBV20-1 with TRBJ2-5, with D perhaps matching TRBD2 (6 bases). Germline-derived CDR1 and CDR2 are DFQATT and SNEGSKA (reference sequence). The CDR3 consists of 14 residues. V was cut by 4 bases and J by 1 base, with 13 bases left in between. This chain's CDR3 is CSAMRGEVQETQYF. The sequenced CDR3 bases are TGCAGTGCTATGAGAGGGGAGGTCCAAGAGACC.

A note on this clone: The CDR3 is cut off 3 residues early in the read; its end comes from the germline J gene. V usage is TRBV13 and J usage is TRBJ2-7, with 8 positions matching TRBD1. This CDR3 is built from 17 residues. Germline assignment: CDR1 PRHDT and CDR2 FYEKMQ (reference sequence). The junction had 14 bases not matched to a gene; V was cut back by 6 bases and J by 1 base. CDR3 sequence reads: CASSVGRRQGSSYEQYF. CDR3 DNA (partial): TGTGCCAGCAGTGTGGGTAGGAGACAGGGGTCTTCCTACGAG.

About this clone: The read finishes 3 residues shy of the CDR3 end, and the germline J gene is used to complete it. J is TRBJ1-5 and V is TRBV20-1, with 7 bases aligning to TRBD1. The germline gives CDR1 DFQATT, CDR2 SNEGSKA (reference sequence). This CDR3 spans 12 amino acids. Unmatched junction bases numbered 6, after V lost 6 bases and J lost 7 bases. CDR3 residues: CSAKTGSQPQHF. Incomplete CDR3 DNA: TGCAGTGCCAAGACAGGGAGCCAGCCC.

This clone was counted at least ten times. The read stops 3 residues short of the end of the CDR3; the missing end is completed from the germline J gene. The J gene is TRBJ2-3, the V gene TRBV4-2; 8 bases match TRBD1. Trimming took 2 bases from V and 4 from J; bases not matched to a gene: 5. The CDR3 contains 15 residues. The germline V gene encodes CDR1 LGHNA and CDR2 YNFKEQ. CDR3 sequence: CASSQTGGYADTQYF. CDR3 bases read: TGTGCCAGCAGCCAAACAGGGGGTTACGCAGATACG.

In this sample, this clone turned up many times. The missing CDR3 end, 3 residues past where the read stops, is filled in from the germline J gene. This chain uses TRBV7-3 with TRBJ2-1, with D possibly TRBD2 on 6 matching bases. V lost 5 bases and J lost 0, with 11 bases in between. The CDR3 contains 15 residues. CDR1 is SGHTA and CDR2 is FQGTGA in the germline V gene. The CDR3 reads CASSLLASSYNEQFF. CDR3 DNA (partial): TGTGCCAGCAGCCTTCTAGCGAGCTCCTACAATGAG.

This clone was detected ten times or more. The read comes to an end 3 residues before the CDR3 does, leaving the germline J gene to fill in the end. This sequence joins TRBV19 and TRBJ1-2; D is ambiguous. Germline CDR1 and CDR2: LNHDA and SQIVND (reference sequence). The CDR3 length is 13 residues. V lost 3 bases and J lost 3, with 8 bases in between. This CDR3 reads CASSIPGYYGYTF. The part of the CDR3 DNA that was read is TGTGCCAGTAGTATTCCGGGTTACTATGGC. Together with reference TRBV19 and TRBJ1-2, the CDR3 gives the full variable domain: DGGITQSPKYLFRKEGQNVTLSCEQNLNHDAMYWYRQDPGQGLRLIYYSQIVNDFQKGDIAEGYSVSREKKESFPLTVTSAQKNPTAFYLCASSIPGYYGYTFGSGTRLTVV.

As for this clone: Coverage ceases 3 residues before the CDR3 finishes, and the germline J gene fills in the end. The rearrangement uses TRBV20-1 and TRBJ2-3; TRBD2 matches 7 bases. Trimming at V came to 6 bases and at J to 1 base, leaving 7 bases not matched to a gene. The CDR3 runs 14 residues. Germline loops: CDR1 DFQATT, CDR2 SNEGSKA (reference sequence). CDR3 in amino acids: CSALPGGGTDTQYF. The sequenced part of the CDR3 DNA is TGCAGTGCCCTACCGGGGGGTGGCACAGATACG.

This clone has ten or more counts. The CDR3 end is not reached by the read, which stops 3 residues before it; the germline J gene fills it in. The J gene is TRBJ1-6, the V gene TRBV20-1, with D possibly TRBD1 on 5 matching bases. V lost 4 bases, J lost 0 bases, and 10 bases lay in between. The germline V gene has CDR1 DFQATT and CDR2 SNEGSKA (reference sequence). This CDR3 contains 15 residues. The CDR3 spells CSATAGSSYNSPLHF. The part of the CDR3 DNA that was read is TGCAGTGCTACCGCAGGGAGCTCCTATAATTCACCC.

A remark on this clone: The read stops 3 residues short of the end of the CDR3; the missing end is completed from the germline J gene. V is TRBV20-1 and J is TRBJ2-7; 7 bases fit TRBD1. CDR1 DFQATT and CDR2 SNEGSKA come from the germline V gene (reference sequence). Unmatched junction bases numbered 10, after V lost 5 bases and J lost 3 bases. CDR3 size: 14 residues. CDR3 protein: CSAARTGPLYEQYF. The part of the CDR3 DNA that was read is TGCAGTGCTGCTCGGACAGGCCCTCTCTACGAG.

This clone showed up many times. The observed sequence ends 3 residues before the CDR3 terminus, with the missing tail filled in from the germline J gene. V is TRBV28 and J is TRBJ2-1, with D unresolved. Germline CDR1 is MDHEN and CDR2 is SYDVKM. CDR3 size: 14 residues. With 5 bases removed from V and 0 bases from J, the gap between germline ends came to 8 bases. Partial CDR3 DNA: TGTGCCAGCAGTAGGGCATTCTCCTACAATGAG. It specifies CASSRAFSYNE. The entire CDR3 protein reads CASSRAFSYNEQFF.

This clone was found many times. The read is 3 residues too short to cover the CDR3 end, so that end is filled in from the germline J gene. The chain joins TRBV20-1 to TRBJ1-5; weak D call: TRBD1 (6 bases). Per the germline V gene, CDR1 is DFQATT and CDR2 is SNEGSKA (reference sequence). This CDR3 has 15 residues. Between the trimmed V and J ends, which lost 3 bases and 4 bases, there was a span of 16 bases. The part of the CDR3 DNA that was read is TGCAGTGCTAGTCGGGGGGGGGCTCGGAATCAGCCC. This sequence encodes CSASRGGARNQP. The entire CDR3 is CSASRGGARNQPQHF.

This clone has a count of ten or more. The read comes to an end 3 residues before the CDR3 does, leaving the germline J gene to fill in the end. The rearrangement links TRBV11-3 to TRBJ1-4; tentative D call: TRBD1 (6 bases). CDR1 and CDR2 (germline): SGHNT, YENEEA. The CDR3 sequence is 15 residues long. With 5 bases removed from V and 3 bases from J, the gap between germline ends came to 13 bases. The CDR3 DNA, read in part, is TGTGCCAGCAGCGCGGGGGCATCGGCTAATGAAAAA. Protein sequence: CASSAGASANEK. The CDR3 reads in full as CASSAGASANEKLFF.

In its sample, this clone was seen many times. The CDR3 end lies 3 residues beyond the end of the read and is filled in from the germline J gene. The genes are TRBV7-2 and TRBJ1-2, with no clear D. Germline V lookup: CDR1 SGHTA, CDR2 FQGNSA. This CDR3 has 14 amino acids. Trimming took off 0 bases at V and 6 bases at J, with 11 bases between the two ends. The chain's CDR3 is CASSLASRVDGYTF. The CDR3 DNA, read in part, is TGTGCCAGCAGCTTAGCGTCAAGGGTCGATGGC.

There are many counts of this clone. The part of the CDR3 DNA that was read is TGTGCCAGCAGCTTGCAGCAGGGACAAGCCGGGGAG. Encoded protein: CASSLQQGQAGE. Given in full, the CDR3 is CASSLQQGQAGELFF. This sequence joins TRBV5-4 and TRBJ2-2, with TRBD1 as a possible D gene (6 bases). The read ends 3 residues before the CDR3 terminus; that terminus is restored from the germline J gene. CDR1 and CDR2 (germline): SGHNT, YYREEE (reference sequence). The CDR3 has 15 amino acids. The germline V and J ends were trimmed by 1 base and 6 bases, with 13 bases remaining between them.

This clone was detected ten times or more. With the read ending 3 residues before the CDR3 end, the germline J gene is used to fill in that end. The gene calls are TRBV30 and TRBJ2-2; 7 bases are a match to TRBD2. The CDR3 has 14 residues. The germline V gene has CDR1 GTSNPN and CDR2 SVGIG (reference sequence). V trimming: 5 bases; J trimming: 1 base; junction bases outside the gene matches: 4. The CDR3 here is CAWQGGLNTGELFF. The covered CDR3 bases are TGTGCCTGGCAGGGAGGGTTGAACACCGGGGAG.

This clone was recorded at least ten times. The CDR3 DNA, read in part, is TGTGCCAGCAGCTTTGCCCCAGGGTATCAGCCC. Residues: CASSFAPGYQP. The CDR3 reads in full as CASSFAPGYQPQHF. The rearrangement joins TRBV7-2 to TRBJ1-5; D might be TRBD1 (5 bases). The read is 3 residues too short to cover the CDR3 end, so that end is filled in from the germline J gene. This CDR3 spans 14 amino acids. Trimming shortened V by 3 bases and J by 5 bases, and 11 bases separated the two germline ends. CDR1 is SGHTA and CDR2 is FQGNSA in the germline V gene.

In this sample, this clone turned up many times. The read stops 3 residues short of the end of the CDR3; the missing end is completed from the germline J gene. The chain combines TRBV20-1 with TRBJ2-1, with TRBD2 as a possible D gene (6 bases). The germline gives CDR1 DFQATT, CDR2 SNEGSKA (reference sequence). V lost 4 bases to trimming and J lost 6 bases, with 16 bases between them. The CDR3 is made up of 14 amino acids. Partial CDR3 DNA: TGCAGTGCTAAGTGGCCATACGGGGGCAATGAG. The encoded protein is CSAKWPYGGNE. The CDR3 as a whole reads CSAKWPYGGNEQFF.

The sample holds a few counts of this clone. The DNA ends 3 residues before the CDR3 does, and the rest of the CDR3 is filled in from the germline J gene. The chain recombines TRBV7-2 with TRBJ2-5, with a weak D call TRBD2 (5 bases). CDR1 and CDR2 (germline): SGHTA, FQGNSA. The germline V and J ends were trimmed by 7 bases and 2 bases, with 17 bases remaining between them. The CDR3 is made up of 15 amino acids. CDR3: CASTPSSWTQETQYF. Partial CDR3 DNA: TGTGCCAGCACCCCCTCCTCGTGGACTCAAGAGACC. The full variable domain, completed using reference TRBV7-2 and TRBJ2-5, is GAGVSQSPSNKVTEKGKDVELRCDPISGHTALYWYRQSLGQGLEFLIYFQGNSAPDKSGLPSDRFSAERTGGSVSTLTIQRTQQEDSAVYLCASTPSSWTQETQYFGPGTRLLVL.